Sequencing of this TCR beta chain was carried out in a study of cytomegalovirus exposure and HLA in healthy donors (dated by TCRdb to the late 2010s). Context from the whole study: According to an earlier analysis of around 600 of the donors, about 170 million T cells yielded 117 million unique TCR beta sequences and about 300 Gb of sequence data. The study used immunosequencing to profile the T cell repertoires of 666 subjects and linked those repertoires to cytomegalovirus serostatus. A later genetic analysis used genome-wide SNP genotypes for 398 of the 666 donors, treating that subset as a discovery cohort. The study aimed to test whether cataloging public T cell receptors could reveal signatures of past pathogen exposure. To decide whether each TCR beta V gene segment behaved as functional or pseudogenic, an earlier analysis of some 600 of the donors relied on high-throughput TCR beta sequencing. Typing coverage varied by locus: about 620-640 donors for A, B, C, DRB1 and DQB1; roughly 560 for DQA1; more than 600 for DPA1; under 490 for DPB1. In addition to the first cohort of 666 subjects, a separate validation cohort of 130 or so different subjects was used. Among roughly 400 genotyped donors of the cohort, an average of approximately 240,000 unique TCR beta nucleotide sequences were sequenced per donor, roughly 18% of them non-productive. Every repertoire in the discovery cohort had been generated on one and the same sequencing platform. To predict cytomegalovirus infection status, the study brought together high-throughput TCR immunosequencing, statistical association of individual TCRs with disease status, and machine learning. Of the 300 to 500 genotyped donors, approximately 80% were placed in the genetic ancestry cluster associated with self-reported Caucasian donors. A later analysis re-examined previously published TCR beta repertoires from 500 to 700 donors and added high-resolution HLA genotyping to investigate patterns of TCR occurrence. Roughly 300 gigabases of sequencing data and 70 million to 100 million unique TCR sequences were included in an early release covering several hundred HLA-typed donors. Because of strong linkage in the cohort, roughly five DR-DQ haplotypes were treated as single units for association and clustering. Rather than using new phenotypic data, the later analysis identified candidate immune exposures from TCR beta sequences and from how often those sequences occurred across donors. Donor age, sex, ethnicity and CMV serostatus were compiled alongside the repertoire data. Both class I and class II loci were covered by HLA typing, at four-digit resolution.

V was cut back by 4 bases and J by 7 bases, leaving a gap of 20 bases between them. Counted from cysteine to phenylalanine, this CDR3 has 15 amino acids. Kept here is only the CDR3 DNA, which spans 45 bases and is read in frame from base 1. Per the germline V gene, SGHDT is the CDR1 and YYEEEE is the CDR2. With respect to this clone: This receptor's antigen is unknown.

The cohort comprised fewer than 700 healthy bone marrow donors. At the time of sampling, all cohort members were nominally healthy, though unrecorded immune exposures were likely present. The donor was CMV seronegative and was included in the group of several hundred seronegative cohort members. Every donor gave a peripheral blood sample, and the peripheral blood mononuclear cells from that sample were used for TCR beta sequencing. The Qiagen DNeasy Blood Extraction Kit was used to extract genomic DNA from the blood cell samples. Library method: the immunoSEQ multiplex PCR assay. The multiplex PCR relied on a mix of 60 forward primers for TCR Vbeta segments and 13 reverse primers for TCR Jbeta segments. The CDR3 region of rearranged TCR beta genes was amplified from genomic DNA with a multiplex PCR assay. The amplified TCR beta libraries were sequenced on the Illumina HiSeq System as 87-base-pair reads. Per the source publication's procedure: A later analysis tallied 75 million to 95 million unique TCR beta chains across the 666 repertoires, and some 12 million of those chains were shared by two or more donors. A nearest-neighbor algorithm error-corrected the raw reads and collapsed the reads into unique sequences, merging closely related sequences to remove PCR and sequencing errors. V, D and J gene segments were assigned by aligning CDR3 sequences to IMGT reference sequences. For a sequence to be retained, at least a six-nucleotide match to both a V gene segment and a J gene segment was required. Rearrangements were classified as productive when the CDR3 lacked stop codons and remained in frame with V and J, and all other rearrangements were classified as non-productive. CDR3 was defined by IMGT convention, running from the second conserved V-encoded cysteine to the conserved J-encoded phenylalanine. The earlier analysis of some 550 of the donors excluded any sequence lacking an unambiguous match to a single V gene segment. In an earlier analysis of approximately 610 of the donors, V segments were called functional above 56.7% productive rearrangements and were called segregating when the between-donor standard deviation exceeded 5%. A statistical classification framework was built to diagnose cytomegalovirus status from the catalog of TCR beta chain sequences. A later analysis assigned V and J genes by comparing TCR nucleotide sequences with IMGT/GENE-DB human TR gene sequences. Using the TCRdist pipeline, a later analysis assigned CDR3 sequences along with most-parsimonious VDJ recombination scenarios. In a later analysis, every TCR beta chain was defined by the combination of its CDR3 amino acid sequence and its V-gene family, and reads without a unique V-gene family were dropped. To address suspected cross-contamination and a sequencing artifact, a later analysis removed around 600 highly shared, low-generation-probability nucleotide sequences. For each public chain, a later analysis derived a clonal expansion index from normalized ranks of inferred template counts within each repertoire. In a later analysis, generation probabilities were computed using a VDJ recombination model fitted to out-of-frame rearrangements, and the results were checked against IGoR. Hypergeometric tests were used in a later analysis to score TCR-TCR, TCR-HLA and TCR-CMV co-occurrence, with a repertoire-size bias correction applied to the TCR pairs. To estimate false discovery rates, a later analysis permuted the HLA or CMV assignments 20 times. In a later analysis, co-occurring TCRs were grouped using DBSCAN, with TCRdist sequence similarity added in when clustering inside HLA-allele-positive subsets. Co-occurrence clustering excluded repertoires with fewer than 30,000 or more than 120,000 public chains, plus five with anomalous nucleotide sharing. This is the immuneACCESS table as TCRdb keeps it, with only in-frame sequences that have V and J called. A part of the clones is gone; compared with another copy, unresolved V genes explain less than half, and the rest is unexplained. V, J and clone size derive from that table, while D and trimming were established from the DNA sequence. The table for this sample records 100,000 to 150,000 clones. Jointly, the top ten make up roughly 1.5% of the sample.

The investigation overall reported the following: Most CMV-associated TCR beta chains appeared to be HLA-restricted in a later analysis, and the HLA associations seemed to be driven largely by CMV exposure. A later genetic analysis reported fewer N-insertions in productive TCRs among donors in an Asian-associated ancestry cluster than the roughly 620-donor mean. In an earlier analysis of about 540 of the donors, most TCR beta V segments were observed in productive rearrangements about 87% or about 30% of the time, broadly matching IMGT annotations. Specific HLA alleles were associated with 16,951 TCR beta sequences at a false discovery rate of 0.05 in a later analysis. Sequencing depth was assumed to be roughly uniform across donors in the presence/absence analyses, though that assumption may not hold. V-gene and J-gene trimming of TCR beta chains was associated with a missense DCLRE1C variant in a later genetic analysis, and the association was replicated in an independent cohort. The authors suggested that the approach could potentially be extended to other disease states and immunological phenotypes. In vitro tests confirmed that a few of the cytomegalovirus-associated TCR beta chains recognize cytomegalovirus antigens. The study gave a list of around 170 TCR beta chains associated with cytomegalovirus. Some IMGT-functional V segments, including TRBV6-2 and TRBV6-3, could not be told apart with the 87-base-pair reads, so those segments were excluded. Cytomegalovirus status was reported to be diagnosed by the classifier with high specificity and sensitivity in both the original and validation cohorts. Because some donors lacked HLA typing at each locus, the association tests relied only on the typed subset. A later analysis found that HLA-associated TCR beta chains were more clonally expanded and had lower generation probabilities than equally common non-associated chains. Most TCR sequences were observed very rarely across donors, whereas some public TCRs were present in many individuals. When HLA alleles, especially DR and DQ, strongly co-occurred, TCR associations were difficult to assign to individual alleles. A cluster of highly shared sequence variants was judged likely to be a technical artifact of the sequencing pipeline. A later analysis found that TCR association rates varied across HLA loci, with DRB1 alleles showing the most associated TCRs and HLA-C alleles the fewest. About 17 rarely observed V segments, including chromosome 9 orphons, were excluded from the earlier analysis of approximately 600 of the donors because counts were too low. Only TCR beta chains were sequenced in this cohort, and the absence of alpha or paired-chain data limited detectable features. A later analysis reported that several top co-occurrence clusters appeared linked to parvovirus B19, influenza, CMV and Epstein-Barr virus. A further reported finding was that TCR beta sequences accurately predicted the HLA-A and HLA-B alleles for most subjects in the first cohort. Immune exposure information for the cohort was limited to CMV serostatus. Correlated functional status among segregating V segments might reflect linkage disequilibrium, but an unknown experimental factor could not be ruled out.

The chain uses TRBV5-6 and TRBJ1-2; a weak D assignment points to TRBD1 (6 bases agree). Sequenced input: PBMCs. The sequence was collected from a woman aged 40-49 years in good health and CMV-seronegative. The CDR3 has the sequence CASSIRQAGASGYTF. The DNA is TGTGCCAGCAGCATCAGACAGGCCGGAGCTAGTGGCTACACCTTC.